One T cell receptor beta chain is described in this entry. The antigen remains unidentified. PCR used 60 Vbeta primers and 13 Jbeta primers. Here immunoSEQ multiplex PCR was the method, and the copy in TCRdb shows in-frame clones only, minus some. This sample has about 260,000 clones, with roughly two thirds found just once. The source of the sample is a study of cytomegalovirus exposure and HLA in healthy donors. Broader study findings: The analysis excluded some indistinguishable V segments, including TRBV6-2 and TRBV6-3.

This CDR3 spans 13 amino acids. Germline CDR1 and CDR2: SGHTA and FQGTGA. Trimming stripped 5 bases from V and 4 bases from J, with 9 bases between. What was sequenced was PBMCs. V and J are TRBV7-3 and TRBJ2-1, with a possible D match to TRBD1 (6 bases). This sequence originates from a female donor in good health and CMV-seronegative. DNA of the CDR3: TGTGCCAGCAGCACCACAGGGTACAATGAGCAGTTCTTC. Residues: CASSTTGYNEQFF.